The present T cell receptor beta chain was sequenced within a study of vaccination effects on CD4 cells after COVID-19. V was cut by 8 bases and J by 3 bases, with 14 bases left in between. The V gene's germline CDR1 is MNHEY and CDR2 SVGAGI. The CDR3 covers 14 residues. Only in-frame clones appear in the TCRdb table, and some are missing; sequencing was by immunoSEQ multiplex PCR. The sample holds 43,000 or so clones, approximately 70% seen once. Upon completion of about eleven days in culture, CD4+ T cells were isolated. Each participant was administered two doses of either the BNT162b2 or the mRNA-1273 vaccine. This clone was seen more than once but under ten times. Its antigen is unknown.

The sequencing here drew on CD4+ T cells from PBMCs cultured without peptide, taken after COVID-19 vaccination. The rearrangement links TRBV6-5 to TRBJ1-3, with unresolved D. The source of this sequence is a human donor who received a COVID-19 vaccine. The CDR3 sequence is CASEIDTFGNTIYF. CDR3 DNA sequence: TGTGCCAGCGAGATTGACACCTTTGGAAACACCATATATTTT.